These T cell receptor beta chains were read from a single sample in a study of blood T cell repertoires in COVID-19. Here immunoSEQ multiplex PCR was the method, and the copy in TCRdb shows in-frame clones only, minus some. The sample consists of some 130,000 clones, around 87% of them appearing once. What was sequenced was peripheral blood. These receptors originate from a woman aged 60-75 years with acute or convalescent COVID-19. CDR3s include the opening cysteine and the closing phenylalanine or tryptophan. A D gene is named only where the DNA matches it firmly. Only some rows state a clone size, as once, few, many or a class for expanded clones.

clone_size,v_call,d_call,j_call,cdr3_length,cdr3_aa,cdr3_nt
.,TRBV3-1/TRBV3-2,TRBD2,TRBJ2-3,15,CASSETSGLTDTQYF,TGTGCCAGCAGCGAGACTAGCGGACTCACAGATACGCAGTATTTT
.,TRBV28,.,TRBJ2-2,13,CASIGVNTGELFF,TGTGCCAGTATAGGGGTGAACACCGGGGAGCTGTTTTTT
.,TRBV5-6,TRBD1,TRBJ1-5,16,CASSLKRQGVDQPQHF,TGTGCCAGCAGCTTGAAGCGACAGGGGGTTGATCAGCCCCAGCATTTT
.,TRBV29-1,TRBD1,TRBJ1-1,14,CSARDRSANTEAFF,TGCAGCGCTAGGGACAGATCCGCAAACACTGAAGCTTTCTTT
.,TRBV6-5,.,TRBJ1-1,11,CASWRVAEAFF,TGTGCCAGCTGGAGGGTGGCTGAAGCTTTCTTT
.,TRBV7-8,TRBD1,TRBJ1-1,15,CASSQAGTGNTEAFF,TGTGCCAGCAGCCAAGCCGGGACAGGGAACACTGAAGCTTTCTTT
once,TRBV10-3,TRBD2,TRBJ2-1,14,CAMGTSGALVEQFF,TGTGCCATGGGGACTAGCGGGGCCCTAGTAGAGCAGTTCTTC
.,TRBV18,.,TRBJ1-5,14,CASSPTNSNQPQHF,TGTGCCAGCTCTCCAACAAATAGCAATCAGCCCCAGCATTTT
.,TRBV7-2,.,TRBJ1-2,14,CASSTLTANYGYTF,TGTGCCAGCAGCACTCTCACAGCTAACTATGGCTACACCTTC
.,TRBV28,.,TRBJ1-5,15,CASTQGGIGNQPQHF,TGTGCCAGCACCCAGGGTGGGATAGGCAATCAGCCCCAGCATTTT
.,TRBV6-1,.,TRBJ1-5,16,CASSDRAGGGNQPQHF,TGTGCCAGCAGTGATCGTGCGGGGGGCGGCAATCAGCCCCAGCATTTT
.,TRBV5-1,.,TRBJ2-2,15,CASSLNGANTGELFF,TGCGCCAGCAGCTTGAACGGGGCGAACACCGGGGAGCTGTTTTTT
once,TRBV9,.,TRBJ1-4,17,CASSVAWPEGGEEKLFF,TGTGCCAGCAGCGTAGCTTGGCCCGAGGGTGGAGAGGAAAAACTGTTTTTT
.,TRBV19,.,TRBJ1-1,14,CASSIVPGNTEAFF,TGTGCCAGTAGTATAGTTCCGGGGAACACTGAAGCTTTCTTT
.,TRBV30,.,TRBJ1-1,13,CAWSVGGNTEAFF,TGTGCCTGGAGTGTAGGAGGGAACACTGAAGCTTTCTTT
.,TRBV27,TRBD2,TRBJ2-7,16,CASTSLTGTSGYEQYF,TGTGCCAGCACCTCACTTACCGGGACTAGCGGCTACGAGCAGTACTTC
.,TRBV28,TRBD2,TRBJ2-1,15,CASSKEASRGDEQFF,TGTGCCAGCAGTAAGGAGGCTAGCCGGGGGGATGAGCAGTTCTTC
once,TRBV2,TRBD2,TRBJ2-1,14,CASRSTSGSDEQFF,TGTGCCAGCAGGTCGACTAGCGGGAGCGATGAGCAGTTCTTC
.,TRBV29-1,TRBD1,TRBJ1-2,13,CSVGTGVNYGYTF,TGCAGCGTTGGGACAGGGGTTAACTATGGCTACACCTTC
.,TRBV27,.,TRBJ1-5,14,CASSWGSGNQPQHF,TGTGCCAGCAGTTGGGGTAGCGGCAATCAGCCCCAGCATTTT
.,TRBV6-5,TRBD1,TRBJ1-1,16,CASSYSLTGGNTEAFF,TGTGCCAGCAGTTACTCTTTGACAGGGGGGAACACTGAAGCTTTCTTT
.,TRBV6-5,.,TRBJ2-3,13,CASQGSRTDTQYF,TGTGCCAGCCAGGGAAGCCGCACAGATACGCAGTATTTT
.,TRBV18,TRBD1,TRBJ1-6,14,CASSLDRGNSPLHF,TGTGCCAGCTCCCTCGACAGGGGTAATTCACCCCTCCACTTT